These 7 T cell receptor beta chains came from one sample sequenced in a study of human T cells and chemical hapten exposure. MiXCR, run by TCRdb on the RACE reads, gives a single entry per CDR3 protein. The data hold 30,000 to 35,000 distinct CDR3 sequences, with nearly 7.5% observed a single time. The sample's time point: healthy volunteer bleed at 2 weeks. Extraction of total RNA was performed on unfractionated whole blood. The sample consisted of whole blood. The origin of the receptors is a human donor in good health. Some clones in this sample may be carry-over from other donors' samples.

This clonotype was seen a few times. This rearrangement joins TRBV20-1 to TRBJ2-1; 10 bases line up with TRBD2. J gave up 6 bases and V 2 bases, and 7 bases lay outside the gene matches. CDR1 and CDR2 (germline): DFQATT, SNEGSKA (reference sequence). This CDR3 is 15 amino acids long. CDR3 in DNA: TGCAGTGCTAGATCCGGACTAGCGGCTAGCAATGAGCAGTTCTTC. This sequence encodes CSARSGLAASNEQFF.

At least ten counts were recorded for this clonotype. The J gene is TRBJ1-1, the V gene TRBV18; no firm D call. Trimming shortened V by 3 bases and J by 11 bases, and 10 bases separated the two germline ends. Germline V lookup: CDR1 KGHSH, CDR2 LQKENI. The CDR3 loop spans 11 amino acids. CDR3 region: CASSPSQGAFF. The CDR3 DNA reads TGTGCCAGCTCACCTAGCCAAGGGGCTTTCTTT.

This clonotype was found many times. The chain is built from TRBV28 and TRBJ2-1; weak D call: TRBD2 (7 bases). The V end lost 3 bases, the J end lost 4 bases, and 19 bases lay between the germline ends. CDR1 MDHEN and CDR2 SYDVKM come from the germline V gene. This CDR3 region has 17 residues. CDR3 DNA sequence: TGTGCCAGCAGTTTGGGGGGCGGGAGCGTAACATACAATGAGCAGTTCTTC. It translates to CASSLGGGSVTYNEQFF.

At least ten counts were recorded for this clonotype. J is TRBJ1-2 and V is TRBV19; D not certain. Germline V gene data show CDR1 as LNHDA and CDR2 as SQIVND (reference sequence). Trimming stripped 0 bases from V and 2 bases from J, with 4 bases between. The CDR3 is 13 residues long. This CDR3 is CASSIEGNYGYTF. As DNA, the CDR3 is TGTGCCAGTAGTATAGAAGGGAACTATGGCTACACCTTC. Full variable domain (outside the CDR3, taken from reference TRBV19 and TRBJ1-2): DGGITQSPKYLFRKEGQNVTLSCEQNLNHDAMYWYRQDPGQGLRLIYYSQIVNDFQKGDIAEGYSVSREKKESFPLTVTSAQKNPTAFYLCASSIEGNYGYTFGSGTRLTVV.

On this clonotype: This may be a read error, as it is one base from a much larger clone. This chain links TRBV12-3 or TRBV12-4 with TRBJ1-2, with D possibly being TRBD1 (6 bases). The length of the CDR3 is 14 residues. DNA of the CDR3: TGTGCCAGCAGTTCACAGGGTCTACCTTATGGCTACAACTTC. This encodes CASSSQGLPYGYNF.

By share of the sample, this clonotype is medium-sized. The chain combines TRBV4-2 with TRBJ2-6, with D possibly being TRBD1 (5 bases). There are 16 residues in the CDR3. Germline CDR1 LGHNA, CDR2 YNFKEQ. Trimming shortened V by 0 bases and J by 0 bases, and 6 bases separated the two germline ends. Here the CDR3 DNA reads TGTGCCAGCAGCCAAGATCAGGGCTCTGGGGCCAACGTCCTGACTTTC. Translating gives CASSQDQGSGANVLTF.

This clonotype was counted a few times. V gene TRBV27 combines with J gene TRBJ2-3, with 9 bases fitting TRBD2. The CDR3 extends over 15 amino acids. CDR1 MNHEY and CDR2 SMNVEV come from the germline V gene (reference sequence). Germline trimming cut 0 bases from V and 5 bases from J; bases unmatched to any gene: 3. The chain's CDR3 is CASSLSPSGIDTQYF. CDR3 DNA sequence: TGTGCCAGCAGTTTATCGCCTAGCGGGATAGATACGCAGTATTTT.